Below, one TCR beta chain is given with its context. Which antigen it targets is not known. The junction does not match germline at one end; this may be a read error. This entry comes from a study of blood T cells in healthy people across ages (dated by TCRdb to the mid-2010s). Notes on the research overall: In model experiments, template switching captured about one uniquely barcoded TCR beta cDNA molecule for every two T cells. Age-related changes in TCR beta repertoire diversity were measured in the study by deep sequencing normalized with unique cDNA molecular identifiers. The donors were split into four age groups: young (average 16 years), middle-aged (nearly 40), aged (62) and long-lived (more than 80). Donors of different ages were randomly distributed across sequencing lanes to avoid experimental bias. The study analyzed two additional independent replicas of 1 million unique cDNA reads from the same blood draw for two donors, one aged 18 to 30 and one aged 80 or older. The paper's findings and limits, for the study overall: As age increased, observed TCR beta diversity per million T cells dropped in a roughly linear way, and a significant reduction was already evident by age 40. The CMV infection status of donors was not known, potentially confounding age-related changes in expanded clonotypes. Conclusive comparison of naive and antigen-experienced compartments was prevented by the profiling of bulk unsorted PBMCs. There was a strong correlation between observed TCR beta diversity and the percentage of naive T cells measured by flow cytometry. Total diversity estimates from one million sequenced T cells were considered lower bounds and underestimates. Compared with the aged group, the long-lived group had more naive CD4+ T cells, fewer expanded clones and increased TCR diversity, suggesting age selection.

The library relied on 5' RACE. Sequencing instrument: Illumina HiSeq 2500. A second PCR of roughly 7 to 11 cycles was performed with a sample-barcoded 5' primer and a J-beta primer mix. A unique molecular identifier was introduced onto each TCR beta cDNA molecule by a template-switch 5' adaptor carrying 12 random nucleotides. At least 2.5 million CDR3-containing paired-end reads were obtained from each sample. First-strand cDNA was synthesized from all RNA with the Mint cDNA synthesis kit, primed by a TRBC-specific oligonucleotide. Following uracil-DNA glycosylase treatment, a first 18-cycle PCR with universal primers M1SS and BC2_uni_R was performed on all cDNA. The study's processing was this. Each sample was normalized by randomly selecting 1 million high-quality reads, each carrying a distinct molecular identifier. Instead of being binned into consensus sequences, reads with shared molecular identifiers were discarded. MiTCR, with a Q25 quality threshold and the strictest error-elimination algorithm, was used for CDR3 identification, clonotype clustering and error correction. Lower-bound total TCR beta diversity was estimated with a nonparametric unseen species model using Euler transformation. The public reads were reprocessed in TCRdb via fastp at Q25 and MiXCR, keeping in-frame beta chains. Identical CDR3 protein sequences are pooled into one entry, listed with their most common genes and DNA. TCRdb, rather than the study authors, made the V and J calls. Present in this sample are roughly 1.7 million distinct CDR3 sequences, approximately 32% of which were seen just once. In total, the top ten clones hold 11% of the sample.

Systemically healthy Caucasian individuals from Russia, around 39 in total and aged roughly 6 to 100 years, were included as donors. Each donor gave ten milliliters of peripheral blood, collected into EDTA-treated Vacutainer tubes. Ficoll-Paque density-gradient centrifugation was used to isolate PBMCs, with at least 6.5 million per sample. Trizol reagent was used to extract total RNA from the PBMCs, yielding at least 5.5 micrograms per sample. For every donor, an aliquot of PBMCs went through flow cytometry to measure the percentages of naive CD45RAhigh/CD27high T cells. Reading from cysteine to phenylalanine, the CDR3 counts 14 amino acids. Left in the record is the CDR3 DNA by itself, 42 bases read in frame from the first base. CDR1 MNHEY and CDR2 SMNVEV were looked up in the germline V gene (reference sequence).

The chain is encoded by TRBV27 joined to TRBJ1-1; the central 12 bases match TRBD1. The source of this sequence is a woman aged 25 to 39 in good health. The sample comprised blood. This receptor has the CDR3 CAGSTGQGATEVFF. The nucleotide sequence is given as TGTGCCGGCAGTACGGGACAGGGGGCAACTGAAGTTTTCTTT.